The source of this TCR beta chain is a study of shared clonotypes between healthy human individuals. Clones were sequenced by immunoSEQ multiplex PCR, and TCRdb holds only the in-frame ones, with some missing. The sample carries about 2.4 million clones, 93% recorded once. Unmatched junction bases numbered 8, after V lost 0 bases and J lost 1 base. There are 17 residues in the CDR3. CDR1 and CDR2 from the germline V gene are GTSNPN and SVGIG (reference sequence). In this sample, this clone turned up once. The sequencing sample was made of naive CD4+ T cells from PBMCs. The subset: CD45RA+ positively selected. The V call is TRBV30, the J call TRBJ2-1; 8 nucleotides agree with TRBD1. This TCR was recovered from a man younger than 30 in good health. Some clones in this sample may be carry-over from other donors' samples. The CDR3 nucleotides read TGTGCCTGGAGTGTACGAGTACAGGGGGGATCCTACAATGAGCAGTTCTTC. Amino acids: CAWSVRVQGGSYNEQFF. Full variable domain (remainder filled in from reference TRBV30 and TRBJ2-1): SQTIHQWPATLVQPVGSPLSLECTVEGTSNPNLYWYRQAAGRGLQLLFYSVGIGQISSEVPQNLSASRPQDRQFILSSKKLLLSDSGFYLCAWSVRVQGGSYNEQFFGPGTRLTVL.